These 23 T cell receptor beta chains were sequenced from one sample in a study of blood T cell repertoires in COVID-19 (dated by TCRdb to about 2020). Libraries were constructed by the immunoSEQ multiplex PCR assay. TCRdb stores this immuneACCESS table with in-frame sequences only. Part of the clones is absent; in the studies checked, under half of the shortfall reflects unresolved V genes, and no reason is known for the rest. This sample lists a few hundred thousand clones; roughly four fifths were detected once. Roughly 2% of the sample lies in the top ten. The material sequenced was peripheral blood. These receptors originate from a man younger than 45 who had recovered from COVID-19.

This clone was counted a few times. The CDR3 coding sequence is TGCGCCAGCAGCCCCTACTTGGGAGCGGGGGGTTACAATGAGCAGTTCTTC. Its protein product is CASSPYLGAGGYNEQFF. The chain has TRBV4-1 and TRBJ2-1; TRBD2 agrees at 9 bases. The trim removed 4 bases at V and 4 bases at J, leaving 11 bases unmatched. This CDR3 comprises 17 residues. In germline, CDR1 is MGHRA, CDR2 YSYEKL.

The rearrangement links TRBV7-3 to TRBJ1-6; D not resolved. With 2 bases removed from V and 7 bases from J, the gap between germline ends came to 12 bases. The CDR3 is 15 residues long. Germline CDR1 SGHTA, CDR2 FQGTGA. CDR3 amino acids: CASSLVGLGNSPLHF. DNA of the CDR3: TGTGCCAGCAGCTTAGTCGGACTGGGAAATTCACCCCTCCACTTT.

This clone was picked up one time. The J gene is TRBJ2-5, the V gene TRBV3-1 (or the pseudogene TRBV3-2), with 8 bases lining up with TRBD2. Germline V lookup: CDR1 LGHDT, CDR2 YNNKEL (reference sequence). This CDR3 comprises 14 residues. V trimming: 7 bases; J trimming: 5 bases; junction bases outside the gene matches: 9. CDR3 sequence: CASNPGGGQETQYF. CDR3 DNA: TGTGCCAGCAATCCGGGGGGGGGCCAGGAGACCCAGTACTTC.

The chain combines TRBV2 with TRBJ1-2; TRBD1 is a possible D gene (5 bases). The V gene lost 8 bases and the J gene lost 6 bases, with 10 bases spanning the gap. The CDR3 totals 11 residues. Germline V CDR1 and CDR2: SNHLY, FYNNEI. DNA of the CDR3: TGTGCCAGCTGGGGGGAACATGGCTACACCTTC. Its protein is CASWGEHGYTF.

This chain links TRBV18 with TRBJ1-2; D may be TRBD1 (5 bases). Germline assignment: CDR1 KGHSH and CDR2 LQKENI. This CDR3 has 15 residues. The ends were cut back, 5 bases at V and 4 bases at J, with 17 bases in the middle. The CDR3 nucleotides read TGTGCCAGCTCAACATTGGCGGGGGAAAGCTATGGCTACACCTTC. This encodes CASSTLAGESYGYTF. Supplemented by reference TRBV18 and TRBJ1-2, the full variable domain reads NAGVMQNPRHLVRRRGQEARLRCSPMKGHSHVYWYRQLPEEGLKFMVYLQKENIIDESGMPKERFSAEFPKEGPSILRIQQVVRGDSAAYFCASSTLAGESYGYTFGSGTRLTVV.

This rearrangement joins TRBV6-1 to TRBJ2-7; TRBD1 aligns across 7 bases. CDR3 length equals 15 residues. V lost 2 bases and J lost 4; bases outside the gene matches: 8. The germline gives CDR1 MNHNS, CDR2 SASEGT. The CDR3 region has the DNA TGTGCCAGCAGTGAACAGCCGGGACAGAGGTACGAGCAGTACGTC. Protein sequence: CASSEQPGQRYEQYV.

The rearrangement joins TRBV6-1 to TRBJ1-2, with a possible D match to TRBD1 (5 bases). Germline CDR1 MNHNS, CDR2 SASEGT. V dropped 0 bases and J dropped 5 bases, with 16 bases sitting between them. This CDR3 comprises 16 residues. The CDR3 reads CASSEATDMHLYGYTF. The CDR3 region has the DNA TGTGCCAGCAGTGAAGCAACGGACATGCACCTATATGGCTACACCTTC.

The CDR3 loop reads CASSEGTGSQPQHF. The CDR3, as DNA: TGTGCCAGCAGTGAAGGGACAGGGTCTCAGCCCCAGCATTTT. The chain couples TRBV6-1 to TRBJ1-5, with TRBD1 identical over 8 bases. V shed 1 base and J 6 bases; nucleotides not matched to a gene: 2. Germline loops: CDR1 MNHNS, CDR2 SASEGT. The CDR3 has 14 residues.

The rearrangement uses TRBV6-5 and TRBJ1-2, with 7 bases fitting TRBD1. In germline, CDR1 is MNHEY, CDR2 SVGAGI. V shed 6 bases and J 0 bases; nucleotides not matched to a gene: 7. The CDR3 loop spans 15 amino acids. CDR3: CASRPGQFSNYGYTF. CDR3 in DNA: TGTGCCAGCAGGCCGGGACAGTTCTCTAACTATGGCTACACCTTC.

The gene calls are TRBV6-1 and TRBJ2-5, with 9 bases that match TRBD2. The CDR3 loop spans 16 amino acids. V lost 0 bases and J lost 5; bases outside the gene matches: 7. Germline lookup yields CDR1 MNHNS and CDR2 SASEGT. The DNA for the CDR3 is TGTGCCAGCAGTGAAGCAGGGCGGGGGGGCTTGGAGACCCAGTACTTC. This codes for CASSEAGRGGLETQYF.

The rearrangement uses TRBV6-2 or TRBV6-3 and TRBJ2-7; weak D call: TRBD2 (5 bases). CDR1 MNHEY and CDR2 SVGEGT come from the germline V gene. This CDR3 has 11 residues. Trimming took off 6 bases at V and 7 bases at J, with 10 bases between the two ends. The CDR3 spells CASSRRGEQYV. The CDR3 DNA sequence: TGTGCCAGCAGCAGACGCGGGGAGCAGTACGTC.

V gene TRBV7-2 combines with J gene TRBJ2-1; 10 positions match TRBD2. Germline CDR1 is SGHTA and CDR2 is FQGNSA. The CDR3 is 15 amino acids. V lost 6 bases and J lost 6; bases outside the gene matches: 8. The CDR3 region is CASSQPGLASNEQFF. The CDR3 coding sequence is TGTGCCAGCAGTCAACCGGGACTAGCGTCCAATGAGCAGTTCTTC.

The genes are TRBV2 and TRBJ1-5; D might be TRBD1 (5 bases). Germline V gene lookup returns CDR1 SNHLY and CDR2 FYNNEI. V was clipped by 7 bases and J by 9 bases, with 16 bases between them. This CDR3 contains 13 residues. CDR3 nucleotides: TGTGCCAGCAAAGGTCAGGGTTCAGGGCCCCAGCATTTT. This sequence encodes CASKGQGSGPQHF.

The gene calls are TRBV5-4 and TRBJ1-1; maybe TRBD1 (5 bases). This CDR3 spans 13 amino acids. The V end lost 4 bases, the J end lost 7 bases, and 14 bases lay between the germline ends. Germline V gives CDR1 SGHNT, CDR2 YYREEE (reference sequence). CDR3 region: CASSRGGVSEAFF. CDR3 nucleotides: TGTGCCAGCAGCCGGGGGGGGGTCAGTGAAGCTTTCTTT.

CDR3 region: CASSTGTGSWETQYF. The CDR3 bases are TGCGCCAGCAGTACCGGGACAGGGAGTTGGGAGACCCAGTACTTC. The chain recombines TRBV10-2 with TRBJ2-5; TRBD1 aligns across 9 bases. The germline V gene encodes CDR1 WSHSY and CDR2 SAAADI. V lost 5 bases and J lost 5; bases outside the gene matches: 9. The CDR3 has 15 residues.

The rearrangement uses TRBV5-6 and TRBJ1-4; D perhaps matches TRBD1 (6 bases). Germline V gene sequence: CDR1 SGHDT, CDR2 YYEEEE. CDR3 length: 17 amino acids. V lost 4 bases and J 0 bases, leaving 16 bases between the germline ends. The CDR3 region has the DNA TGTGCCAGCAGCCCGTCGGGGGGGCCCGCAACTAATGAAAAACTGTTTTTT. It yields the protein CASSPSGGPATNEKLFF.

The chain joins TRBV2 to TRBJ1-6; 9 nucleotides line up with TRBD1. Per the germline V gene, CDR1 is SNHLY and CDR2 is FYNNEI. The CDR3 covers 12 residues. The junction had 4 bases not matched to a gene; V was cut back by 6 bases and J by 13 bases. CDR3 residues: CASRADRGPLHF. Written as DNA, the CDR3 is TGTGCCAGCAGAGCCGACAGGGGGCCCCTCCACTTT.

In its sample, this clone was seen once. The CDR3 is CASSIAQGDGYTF. CDR3 nucleotides: TGTGCCAGTAGTATCGCACAGGGGGACGGCTACACCTTC. This sequence joins TRBV19 and TRBJ1-2, with 8 bases lining up with TRBD1. This CDR3 contains 13 residues. With 3 bases clipped from V and 8 bases from J, the junction kept 5 bases outside the gene matches. CDR1 and CDR2 from the germline V gene are LNHDA and SQIVND (reference sequence).

This clone was counted at least ten times. Other DNA variants within this sample encode the same CDR3. The chain carries TRBV7-9 and TRBJ2-2, with 7 bases identical to TRBD1. CDR3 length equals 15 residues. Germline V gene data show CDR1 as SEHNR and CDR2 as FQNEAQ (reference sequence). Trimming cost V 6 bases and J 2 bases; bases outside gene matches: 6. CDR3 in amino acids: CASRPGTANTGELFF. The CDR3 nucleotides are TGTGCCAGCAGACCCGGGACAGCTAACACCGGGGAGCTGTTTTTT.

V usage is TRBV25-1 and J usage is TRBJ1-2; 8 bases fit TRBD1. V lost 6 bases to trimming and J lost 8 bases; unmatched junction nucleotides: 5. The CDR3 sequence is 12 residues long. Germline assignment: CDR1 MGHDK and CDR2 SYGVNS. The CDR3 sequence: CASSATGGGYTF. In DNA, the CDR3 is TGTGCCAGCAGCGCTACAGGGGGAGGCTACACCTTC.

This rearrangement joins TRBV7-6 to TRBJ2-3; 9 nucleotides agree with TRBD2. Trimming at V came to 1 base and at J to 2 bases, leaving 4 bases not matched to a gene. CDR1 is SGHVS, CDR2 FNYEAQ, per germline. The CDR3 is 16 amino acids. CDR3 sequence reads: CASSLGSGGTTDTQYF. The CDR3 region has the DNA TGTGCCAGCAGCTTAGGTAGCGGGGGAACCACAGATACGCAGTATTTT. The full variable domain, its missing parts supplied by reference TRBV7-6 and TRBJ2-3, is GAGVSQSPRYKVTKRGQDVALRCDPISGHVSLYWYRQALGQGPEFLTYFNYEAQQDKSGLPNDRFSAERPEGSISTLTIQRTEQRDSAMYRCASSLGSGGTTDTQYFGPGTRLTVL.

This clone appeared many times. This chain uses TRBV11-1 with TRBJ1-6, with a possible D match to TRBD1 (6 bases). There are 13 residues in the CDR3. Trimming shortened V by 3 bases and J by 10 bases, and 10 bases separated the two germline ends. Germline CDR1 is SGHAT and CDR2 is FQDESV (reference sequence). CDR3 bases: TGTGCCAGCAGCTTGGAGGGGGGGTCACCCCTCCACTTT. Protein sequence: CASSLEGGSPLHF.

In its sample, this clone was seen once. The chain employs TRBV11-2 and TRBJ2-5, with 10 bases fitting TRBD2. The CDR3 is 16 amino acids. V shed 2 bases, J shed 2 bases, and the junction held 5 bases outside the gene matches. Germline V gene lookup returns CDR1 SGHAT and CDR2 FQNNGV. The CDR3 protein is CASSLLAGVYQETQYF. The DNA for the CDR3 is TGTGCCAGCAGCTTACTAGCGGGGGTTTATCAAGAGACCCAGTACTTC.